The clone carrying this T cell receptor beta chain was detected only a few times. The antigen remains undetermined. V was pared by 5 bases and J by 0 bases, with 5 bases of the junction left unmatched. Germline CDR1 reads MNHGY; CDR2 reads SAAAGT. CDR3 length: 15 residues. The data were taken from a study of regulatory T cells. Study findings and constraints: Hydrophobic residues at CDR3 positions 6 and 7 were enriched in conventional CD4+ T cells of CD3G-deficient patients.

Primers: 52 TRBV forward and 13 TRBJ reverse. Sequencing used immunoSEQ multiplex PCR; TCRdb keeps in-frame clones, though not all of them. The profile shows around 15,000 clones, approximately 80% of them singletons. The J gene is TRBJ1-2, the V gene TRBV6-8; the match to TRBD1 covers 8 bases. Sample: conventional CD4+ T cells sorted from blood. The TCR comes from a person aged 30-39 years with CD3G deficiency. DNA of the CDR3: TGTGCCAGCAGTGACAGGGGAGATCCTAACTATGGCTACACCTTC. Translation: CASSDRGDPNYGYTF.